This T cell receptor beta chain was sequenced in a study of blood T cell repertoires in COVID-19. Study context: Sources were T cells, B-cell-depleted T cells, or PBMCs; the material itself was cDNA or gDNA.

In the source study's methods: Reference gene primer amplification yielded estimated nucleated cell counts. Clones were read by immunoSEQ multiplex PCR, and TCRdb kept only the in-frame ones, dropping some. D and trimming come from the DNA, and the V and J calls and clone size come from that table. Of 100,000 or so clones listed, about 90% are singletons. The sequenced sample was peripheral blood. The clonotype was recovered from a woman between 45 and 65 years old in a cohort sampled during active COVID-19.

The CDR3 region is CASSRLTGDLEQYF. CDR3 sequence (DNA): TGTGCCAGCAGCCGGTTGACAGGGGACCTCGAGCAGTACTTC. The rearrangement joins TRBV14 to TRBJ2-7, with 8 positions matching TRBD1. Germline CDR1 reads SGHDN; CDR2 reads FVKESK. The CDR3 length is 14 residues. Trimming cost V 4 bases and J 6 bases; bases outside gene matches: 8.